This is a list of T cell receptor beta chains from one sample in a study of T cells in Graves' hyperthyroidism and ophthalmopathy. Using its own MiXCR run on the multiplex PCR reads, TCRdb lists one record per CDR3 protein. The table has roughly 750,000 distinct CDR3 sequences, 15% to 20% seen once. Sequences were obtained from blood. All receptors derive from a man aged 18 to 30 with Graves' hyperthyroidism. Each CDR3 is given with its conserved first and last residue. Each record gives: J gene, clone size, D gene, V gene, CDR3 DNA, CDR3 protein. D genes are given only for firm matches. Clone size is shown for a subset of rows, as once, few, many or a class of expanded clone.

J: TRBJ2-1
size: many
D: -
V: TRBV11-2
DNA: TGTGCCAGCAGCTTAAAGGTGGGGAATTTTGCCTCGCACAATGAGCAGTTCTTC
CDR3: CASSLKVGNFASHNEQFF

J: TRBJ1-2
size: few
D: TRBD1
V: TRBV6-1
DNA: TGTGCCAGCTTCGGGACAGGGGTCTTCGTGACCCTCGCCGATGGCTACACCTTC
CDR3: CASFGTGVFVTLADGYTF

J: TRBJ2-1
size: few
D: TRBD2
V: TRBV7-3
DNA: TGTGCCAGCAGCTTAAGACAGACGGGGGGCAATGAGCAGTTCTTC
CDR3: CASSLRQTGGNEQFF

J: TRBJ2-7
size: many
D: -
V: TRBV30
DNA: TGTGCCTGGAGCAGATTGGGACGGGACTCCTACGAGCAGTACTTC
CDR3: CAWSRLGRDSYEQYF

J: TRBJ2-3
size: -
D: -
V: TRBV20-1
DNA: TGCAGTGCTAGAGATTGGGCCTCGGGGGGCAGGGGGCGAGATACGCAGTATTTT
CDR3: CSARDWASGGRGRDTQYF

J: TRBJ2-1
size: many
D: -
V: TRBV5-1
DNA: TGCGCCAGCAGCTGGGGGGCCGGGTACAATGAGCAGTTCTTC
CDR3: CASSWGAGYNEQFF

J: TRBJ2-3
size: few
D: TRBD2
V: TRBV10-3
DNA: TGTGCCATCAGTTCCGGGCTAGCGGGGGATACGCAGTATTTT
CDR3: CAISSGLAGDTQYF

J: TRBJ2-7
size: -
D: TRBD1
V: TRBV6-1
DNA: TGTGCCGTGAGTGCGACCGGGACAGGACCCTACGAGCAGTACTTC
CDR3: CAVSATGTGPYEQYF

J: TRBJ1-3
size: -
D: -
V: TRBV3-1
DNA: TGTGCCAGCACTAATGGGGAAACTGGAAACACCATATATTTT
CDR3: CASTNGETGNTIYF

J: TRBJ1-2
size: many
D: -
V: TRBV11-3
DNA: TGTGCCAGCAGCTTAGATGGATCAAGGGTAGGAGGCTACACCTTC
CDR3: CASSLDGSRVGGYTF

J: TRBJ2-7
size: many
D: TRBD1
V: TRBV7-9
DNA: TGTGCCAGCAGCTTTGGACAGGGGCAGTACTTC
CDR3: CASSFGQGQYF

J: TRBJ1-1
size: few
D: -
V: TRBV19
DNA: TGTGCCAGTAGTGGTTTGAAGAGGGGAAGCCCTGAAGCTTTCTTT
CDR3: CASSGLKRGSPEAFF

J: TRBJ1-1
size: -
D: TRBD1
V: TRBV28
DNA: TGTGCCAGCAGTCAGGGGACAGGCGGAAACACTGAAGCTTTCTTT
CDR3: CASSQGTGGNTEAFF

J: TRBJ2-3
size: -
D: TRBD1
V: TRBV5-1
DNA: TGCGCCAGCAGCTTGGGACCCATTTCTAAGACAGGGACAGATACGCAGTATTTT
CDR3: CASSLGPISKTGTDTQYF

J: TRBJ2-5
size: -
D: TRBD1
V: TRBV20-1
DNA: TGCAGTGCCCCCAGGGGGCGCACAGAGACCCAGTACTTC
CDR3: CSAPRGRTETQYF

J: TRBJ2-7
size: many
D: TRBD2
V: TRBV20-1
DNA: TGCAGTGCTAGTTTGGCTAGCGGGGGTTACGAGCAGTACTTC
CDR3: CSASLASGGYEQYF

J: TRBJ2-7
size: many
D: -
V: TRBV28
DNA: TGTGCCAGCATTATTCGACTCGATTCGAACTACGAGCAGTACTTC
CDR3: CASIIRLDSNYEQYF

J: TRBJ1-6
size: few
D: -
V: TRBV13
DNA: TGTGCCAGCAGCTTAAATTCCCCCGGTCGTAATTCACCCCTCCACTTT
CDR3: CASSLNSPGRNSPLHF

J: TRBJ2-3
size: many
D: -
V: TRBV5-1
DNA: TGCGCCAGCAGCTTGGTTACCGAGACAGGCCGCACAGATACGCAGTATTTT
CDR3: CASSLVTETGRTDTQYF

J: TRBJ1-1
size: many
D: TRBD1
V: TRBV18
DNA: TGTGCCAGCTTCCTCCGGGACAGGGCCACTGAAGCTTTCTTT
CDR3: CASFLRDRATEAFF

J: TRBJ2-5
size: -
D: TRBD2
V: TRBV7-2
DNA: TGTGCCAGCAGGGCGGGAGCGGTCGAGACCCAGTACTTC
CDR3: CASRAGAVETQYF

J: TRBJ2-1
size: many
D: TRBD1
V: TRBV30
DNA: TGTGCCTGGAGTTGGGGACAGGGGGAAGGAAATGAGCAGTTCTTC
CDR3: CAWSWGQGEGNEQFF

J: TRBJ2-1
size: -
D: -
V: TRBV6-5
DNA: TGTGCCAGCAGTTACTCAGGACCTGAGCAGTTCTTC
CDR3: CASSYSGPEQFF

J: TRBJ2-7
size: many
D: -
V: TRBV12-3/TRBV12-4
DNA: TGTGCCAGCACTAGCGATCGGGGGTATACGGAGTACTTC
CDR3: CASTSDRGYTEYF

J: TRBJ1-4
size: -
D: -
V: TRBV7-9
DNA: TGTGCCAGCAGCTATAGATCAACTAATGGAAAACTGTTTTTT
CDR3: CASSYRSTNGKLFF

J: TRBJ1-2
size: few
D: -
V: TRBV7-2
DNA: TGTGCCAGCAGCAGGGACCTTAACTATGGCTACACCTTC
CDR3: CASSRDLNYGYTF

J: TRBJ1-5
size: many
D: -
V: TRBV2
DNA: TGTGCCGGAGCGACAGGTCGGAATCAGCCCCAGCATTTT
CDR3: CAGATGRNQPQHF

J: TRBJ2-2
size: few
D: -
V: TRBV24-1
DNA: TGTGCCACCAGTGATTTGGCTGGATCGAACACCGGGGAGCTGTTTTTT
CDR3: CATSDLAGSNTGELFF

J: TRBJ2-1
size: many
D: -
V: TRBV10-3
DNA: TGTGCCATCAGTGAGTCTGTGTTGGGAAGGAATGAGCAGTTCTTC
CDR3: CAISESVLGRNEQFF

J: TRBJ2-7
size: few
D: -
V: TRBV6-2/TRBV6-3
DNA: TGTGCCAGCAGTTATTTATCTGGGACACCTGACTACGAGCAGTACTTC
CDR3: CASSYLSGTPDYEQYF

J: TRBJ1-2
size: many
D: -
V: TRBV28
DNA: TGTGCCAGCAGTTTATCCCCCCCAGTGAGGGGCGGCTACACCTTC
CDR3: CASSLSPPVRGGYTF

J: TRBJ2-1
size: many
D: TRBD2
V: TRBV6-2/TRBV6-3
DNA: TGTGCCAGCAGTTTGGGACTACAGTACAATGAGCAGTTCTTC
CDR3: CASSLGLQYNEQFF

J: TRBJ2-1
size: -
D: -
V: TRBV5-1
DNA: TGCGCCAGCAGCCTAAACCACGGAGGCTCCTACAATGAGCAGTTCTTC
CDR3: CASSLNHGGSYNEQFF

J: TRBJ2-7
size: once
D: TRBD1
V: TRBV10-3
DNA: TGTGCCATCAGTGAGTCGCAACTGGGACAGGGCCCCGAGCAGTACTTC
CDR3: CAISESQLGQGPEQYF

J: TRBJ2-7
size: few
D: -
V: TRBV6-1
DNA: TGCGCCAGCAGAAGCAGCGGGCTCTACGAGCAGTACTTC
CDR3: CASRSSGLYEQYF

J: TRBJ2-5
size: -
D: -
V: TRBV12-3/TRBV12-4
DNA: TGTGCCAGCAGTTTAGCGGACTTAACCGGGGAGACCCAGTACTTC
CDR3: CASSLADLTGETQYF

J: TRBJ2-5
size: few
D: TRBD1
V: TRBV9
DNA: TGTGCCAGCAGCGTGGGACAGGCCATAGGAGAGACCCAGTACTTC
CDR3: CASSVGQAIGETQYF

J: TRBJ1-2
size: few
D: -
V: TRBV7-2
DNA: TGTGCCAGCAGCTTAGGTTCCCCGTCCAGGGGCCACTATGGCTACACCTTC
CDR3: CASSLGSPSRGHYGYTF

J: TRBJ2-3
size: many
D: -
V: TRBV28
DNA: TGTGCCAGCCCCCCGAGGTGGGAGAGAGGGGGCACAGATACGCAGTATTTT
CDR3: CASPPRWERGGTDTQYF

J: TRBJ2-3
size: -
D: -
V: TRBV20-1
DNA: TGCAGCTTCTCTAGCGTACGGACAGATACGCAGTATTTT
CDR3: CSFSSVRTDTQYF

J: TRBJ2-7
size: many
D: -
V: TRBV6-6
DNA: TGTGCCAGCAGTTACGGGGGGCCAGCCACCTACGAGCAGTACTTC
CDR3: CASSYGGPATYEQYF

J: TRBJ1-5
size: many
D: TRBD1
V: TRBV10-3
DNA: TGTGCCATCAGTGTAACAGACAGGGTTCAGCCCCAGCATTTT
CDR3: CAISVTDRVQPQHF

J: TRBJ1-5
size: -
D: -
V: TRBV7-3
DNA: TGTGCCAGCAGCTCCTTCGGGGGAAGCAATCAGCCCCAGCATTTT
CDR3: CASSSFGGSNQPQHF

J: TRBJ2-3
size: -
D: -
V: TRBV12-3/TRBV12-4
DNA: TGTGCCAGCAGTCACGGAGCTAGCACAGATACGCAGTATTTT
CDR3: CASSHGASTDTQYF

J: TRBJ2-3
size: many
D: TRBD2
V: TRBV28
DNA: TGTGCCAGCAGTTTAAATACTAAAGCGGGAGTAGGAGGGGATACGCAGTATTTT
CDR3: CASSLNTKAGVGGDTQYF

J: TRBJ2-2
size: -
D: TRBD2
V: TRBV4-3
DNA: TGCGCCAGCAGCCAACAGGGACTAGCGGGAGGATTGGGCACCGGGGAGCTGTTTTTT
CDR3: CASSQQGLAGGLGTGELFF

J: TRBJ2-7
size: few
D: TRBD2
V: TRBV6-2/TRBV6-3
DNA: TGTGCCAGCACCCAGCCTACCGGGACTAGCGGGAGATACGAGCAGTACTTC
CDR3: CASTQPTGTSGRYEQYF

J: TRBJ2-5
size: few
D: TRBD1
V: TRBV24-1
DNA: TGTGCCACCAGTGATGGTACAGGGGACCCCAGAGAGACCCAGTACTTC
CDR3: CATSDGTGDPRETQYF

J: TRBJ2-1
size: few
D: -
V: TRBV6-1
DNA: TGTGCCAGCAAACGCCGGGACTTCAATGAGCAGTTCTTC
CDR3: CASKRRDFNEQFF

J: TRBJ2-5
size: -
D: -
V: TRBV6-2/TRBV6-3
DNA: TGTGCCAGCAGTCAACCTCCCACGAGGGCCCAGTACTTC
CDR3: CASSQPPTRAQYF

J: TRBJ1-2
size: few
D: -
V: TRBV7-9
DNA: TGTGCCAGCAGCCCCACAGGACAGTCAATCTATGGCTACACCTTC
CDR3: CASSPTGQSIYGYTF

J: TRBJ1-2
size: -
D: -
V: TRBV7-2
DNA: TGTGCCAGCACTAATTGGCGCGGTTACTCTAACTATGGCTACACCTTC
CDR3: CASTNWRGYSNYGYTF

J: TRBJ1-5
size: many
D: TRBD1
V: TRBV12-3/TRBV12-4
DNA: TGTGCCAGCAGTTCGAGGACAGGGGGCTCGAAGAGCAATCAGCCCCAGCATTTT
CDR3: CASSSRTGGSKSNQPQHF

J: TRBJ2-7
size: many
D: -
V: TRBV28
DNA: TGTGCCAGCAGTTACCGAGGCCCCTACGAGCAGTACTTC
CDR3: CASSYRGPYEQYF

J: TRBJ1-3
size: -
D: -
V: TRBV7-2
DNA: TGTGCCAGCAGCTCGGCAGGGGCGACTGGAAACACCATATATTTT
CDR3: CASSSAGATGNTIYF

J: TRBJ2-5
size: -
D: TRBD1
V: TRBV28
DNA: TGTGCCAGCAGAGGATTCGCGGGACAGGGGGAGACCCAGTACTTC
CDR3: CASRGFAGQGETQYF

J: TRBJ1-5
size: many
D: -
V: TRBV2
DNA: TGTGCCAGCAGTGAAGGGAGGCAGCCCCAGCATTTT
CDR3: CASSEGRQPQHF